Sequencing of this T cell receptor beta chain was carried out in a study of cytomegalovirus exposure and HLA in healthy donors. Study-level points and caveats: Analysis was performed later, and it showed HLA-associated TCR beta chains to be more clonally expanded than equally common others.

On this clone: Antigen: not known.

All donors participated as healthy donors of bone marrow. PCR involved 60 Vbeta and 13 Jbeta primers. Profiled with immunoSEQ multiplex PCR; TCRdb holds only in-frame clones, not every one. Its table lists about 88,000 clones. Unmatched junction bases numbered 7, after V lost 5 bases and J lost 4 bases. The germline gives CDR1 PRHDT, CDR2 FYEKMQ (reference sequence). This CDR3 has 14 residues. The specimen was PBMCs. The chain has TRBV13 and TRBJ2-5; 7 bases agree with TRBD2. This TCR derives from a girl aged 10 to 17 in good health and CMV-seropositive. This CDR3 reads CASSGAGQRETQYF. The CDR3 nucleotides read TGTGCCAGCAGCGGAGCGGGGCAGAGAGAGACCCAGTACTTC.